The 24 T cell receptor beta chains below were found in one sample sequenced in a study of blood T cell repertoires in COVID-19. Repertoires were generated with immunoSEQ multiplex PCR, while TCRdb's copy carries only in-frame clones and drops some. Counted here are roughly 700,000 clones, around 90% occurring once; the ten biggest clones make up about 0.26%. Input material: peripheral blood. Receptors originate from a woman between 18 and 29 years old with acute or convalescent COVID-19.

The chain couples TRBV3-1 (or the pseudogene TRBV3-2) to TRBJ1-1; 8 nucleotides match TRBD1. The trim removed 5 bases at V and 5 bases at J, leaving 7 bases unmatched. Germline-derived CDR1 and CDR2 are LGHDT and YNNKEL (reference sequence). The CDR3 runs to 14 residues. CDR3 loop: CASSFRTGRTEAFF. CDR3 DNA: TGTGCCAGCAGCTTCCGGACAGGGCGGACTGAAGCTTTCTTT.

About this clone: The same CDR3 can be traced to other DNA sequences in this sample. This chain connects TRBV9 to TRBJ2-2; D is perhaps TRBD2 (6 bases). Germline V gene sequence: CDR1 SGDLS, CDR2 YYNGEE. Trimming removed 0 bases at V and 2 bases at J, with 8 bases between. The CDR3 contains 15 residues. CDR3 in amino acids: CASSVAGGNTGELFF. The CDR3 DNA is TGTGCCAGCAGCGTAGCCGGGGGAAACACCGGGGAGCTGTTTTTT.

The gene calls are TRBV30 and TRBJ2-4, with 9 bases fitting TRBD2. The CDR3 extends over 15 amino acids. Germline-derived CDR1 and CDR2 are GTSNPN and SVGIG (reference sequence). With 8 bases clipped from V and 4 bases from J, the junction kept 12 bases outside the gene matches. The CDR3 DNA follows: TGTGCCATGATTAGGCGGGGGGGCGGGAAAAACATTCAGTACTTC. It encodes CAMIRRGGGKNIQYF.

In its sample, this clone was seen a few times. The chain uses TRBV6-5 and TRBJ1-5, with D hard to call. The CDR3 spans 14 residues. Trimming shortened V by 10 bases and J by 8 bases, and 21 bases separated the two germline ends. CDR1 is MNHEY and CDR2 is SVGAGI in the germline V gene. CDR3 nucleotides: TGTGCCACCTCCGAGGGCTCTGGATCGGAGCCCCAGCATTTT. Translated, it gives CATSEGSGSEPQHF.

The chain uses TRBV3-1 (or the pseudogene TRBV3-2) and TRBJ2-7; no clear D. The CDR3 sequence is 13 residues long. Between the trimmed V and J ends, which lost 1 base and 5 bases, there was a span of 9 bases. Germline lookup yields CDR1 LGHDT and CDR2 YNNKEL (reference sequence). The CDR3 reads CASSQAPPNEQYF. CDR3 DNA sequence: TGTGCCAGCAGCCAAGCCCCCCCCAACGAGCAGTACTTC.

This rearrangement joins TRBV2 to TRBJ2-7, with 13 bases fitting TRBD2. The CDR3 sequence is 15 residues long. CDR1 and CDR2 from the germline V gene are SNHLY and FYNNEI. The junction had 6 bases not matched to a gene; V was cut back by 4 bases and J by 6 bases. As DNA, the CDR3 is TGTGCCAGCAGTGGTATAGGACTAGCGGGAGCCGAGCAGTACTTC. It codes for CASSGIGLAGAEQYF.

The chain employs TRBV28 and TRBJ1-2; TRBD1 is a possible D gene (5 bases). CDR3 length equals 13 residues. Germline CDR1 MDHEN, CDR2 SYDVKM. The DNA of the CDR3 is TGTGCGATATTACATCGACAGACCTATGGCTACACCTTC. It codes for CAILHRQTYGYTF.

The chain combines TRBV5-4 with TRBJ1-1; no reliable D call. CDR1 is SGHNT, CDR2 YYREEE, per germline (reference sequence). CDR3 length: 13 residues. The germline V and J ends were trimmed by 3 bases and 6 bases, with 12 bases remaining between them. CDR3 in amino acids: CASSSRLLAEAFF. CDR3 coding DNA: TGTGCCAGCAGCTCTAGGCTTCTCGCTGAAGCTTTCTTT.

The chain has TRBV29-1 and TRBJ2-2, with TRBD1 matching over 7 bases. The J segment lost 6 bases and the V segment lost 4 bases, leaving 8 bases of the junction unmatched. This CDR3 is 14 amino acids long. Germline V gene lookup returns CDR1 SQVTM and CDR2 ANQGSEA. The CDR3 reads CSVGKDRFSGELFF. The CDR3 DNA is TGCAGCGTTGGGAAGGACAGGTTCTCCGGGGAGCTGTTTTTT.

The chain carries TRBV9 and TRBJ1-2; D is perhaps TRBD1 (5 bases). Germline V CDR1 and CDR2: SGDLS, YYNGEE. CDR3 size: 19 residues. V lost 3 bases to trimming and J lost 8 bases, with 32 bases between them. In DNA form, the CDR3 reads TGTGCCAGCAGCGGACCTTGGAGACAGAGCGGCGATGGCGGGGAGGGCTACACCTTC. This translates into CASSGPWRQSGDGGEGYTF.

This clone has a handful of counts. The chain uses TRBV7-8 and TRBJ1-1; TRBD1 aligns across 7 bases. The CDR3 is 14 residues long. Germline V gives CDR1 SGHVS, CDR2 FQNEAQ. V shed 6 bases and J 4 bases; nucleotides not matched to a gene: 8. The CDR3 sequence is CASRRTGVSTEAFF. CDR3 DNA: TGTGCCAGCAGAAGGACAGGAGTATCCACTGAAGCTTTCTTT.

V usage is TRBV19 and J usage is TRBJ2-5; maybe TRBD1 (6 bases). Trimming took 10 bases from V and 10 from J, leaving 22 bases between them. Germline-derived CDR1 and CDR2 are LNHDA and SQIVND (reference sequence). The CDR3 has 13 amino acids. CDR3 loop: CATSQGSSRDQYF. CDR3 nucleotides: TGTGCCACCTCACAGGGTTCCTCAAGAGACCAGTACTTC.

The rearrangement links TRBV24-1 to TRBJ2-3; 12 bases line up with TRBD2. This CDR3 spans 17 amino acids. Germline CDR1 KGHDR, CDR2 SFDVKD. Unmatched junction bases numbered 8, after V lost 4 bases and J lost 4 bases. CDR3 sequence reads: CATSEPSGGAPPDTQYF. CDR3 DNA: TGTGCCACCAGTGAGCCTAGCGGGGGGGCCCCCCCAGATACGCAGTATTTT.

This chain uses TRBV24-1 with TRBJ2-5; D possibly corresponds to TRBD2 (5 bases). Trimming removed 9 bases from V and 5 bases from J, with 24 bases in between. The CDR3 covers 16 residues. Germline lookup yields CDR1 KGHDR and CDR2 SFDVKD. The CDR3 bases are TGTGCCACCGCTAATACGGGTACGGGGAATAGGGAGACCCAGTACTTC. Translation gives CATANTGTGNRETQYF.

CDR3 loop: CASSYSGSYEQYF. The CDR3 DNA reads TGTGCCAGCAGTTACTCAGGGAGCTACGAGCAGTACTTC. The chain links TRBV6-2 or TRBV6-3 to TRBJ2-7; D possibly corresponds to TRBD2 (5 bases). The V end lost 0 bases, the J end lost 3 bases, and 6 bases lay between the germline ends. In germline, CDR1 is MNHEY, CDR2 SVGEGT. The CDR3 totals 13 residues.

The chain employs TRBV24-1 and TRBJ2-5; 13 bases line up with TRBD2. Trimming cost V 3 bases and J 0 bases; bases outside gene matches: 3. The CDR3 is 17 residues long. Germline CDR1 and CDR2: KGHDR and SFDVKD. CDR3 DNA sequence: TGTGCCACCAGTGATCCGGGGACTAGCGGGGACCAAGAGACCCAGTACTTC. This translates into CATSDPGTSGDQETQYF.

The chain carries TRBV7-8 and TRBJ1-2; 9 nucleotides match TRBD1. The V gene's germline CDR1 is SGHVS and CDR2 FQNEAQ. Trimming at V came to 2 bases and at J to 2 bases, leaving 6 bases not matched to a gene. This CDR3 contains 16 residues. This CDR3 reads CASSLLLTGGNYGYTF. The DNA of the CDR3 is TGTGCCAGCAGCTTACTACTCACAGGGGGCAACTATGGCTACACCTTC.

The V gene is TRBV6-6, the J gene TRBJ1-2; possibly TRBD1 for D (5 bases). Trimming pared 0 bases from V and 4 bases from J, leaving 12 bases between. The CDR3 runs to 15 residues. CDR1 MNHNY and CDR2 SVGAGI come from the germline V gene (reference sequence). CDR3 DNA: TGTGCCAGCAGTTACTCGCCAGGGAAGGGCTATGGCTACACCTTC. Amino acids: CASSYSPGKGYGYTF.

CDR3 sequence: CASSQRPPGLAGDYGETQYF. The CDR3 DNA is TGCGCCAGCAGCCAAAGGCCACCGGGACTAGCGGGGGACTATGGGGAGACCCAGTACTTC. J is TRBJ2-5 and V is TRBV4-1, with 14 bases matching TRBD2. This CDR3 has 20 residues. The trim removed 2 bases at V and 5 bases at J, leaving 16 bases unmatched. The germline CDR1 and CDR2 sequences are MGHRA and YSYEKL.

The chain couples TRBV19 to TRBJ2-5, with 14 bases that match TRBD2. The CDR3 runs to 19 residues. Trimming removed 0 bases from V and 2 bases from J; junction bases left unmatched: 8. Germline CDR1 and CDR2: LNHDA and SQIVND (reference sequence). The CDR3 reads CASSIDGGTSGGPQETQYF. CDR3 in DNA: TGTGCCAGTAGTATAGACGGGGGGACTAGCGGGGGTCCTCAAGAGACCCAGTACTTC.

CDR3 amino acids: CASSFGEEFSYEQYF. The CDR3 region has the DNA TGTGCCAGCAGTTTTGGGGAGGAGTTCTCCTACGAGCAGTACTTC. The chain links TRBV6-6 to TRBJ2-7, with D possibly TRBD2 on 6 matching bases. CDR1 and CDR2 from the germline V gene are MNHNY and SVGAGI (reference sequence). There are 15 residues in the CDR3. Trimming took off 4 bases at V and 0 bases at J, with 13 bases between the two ends.

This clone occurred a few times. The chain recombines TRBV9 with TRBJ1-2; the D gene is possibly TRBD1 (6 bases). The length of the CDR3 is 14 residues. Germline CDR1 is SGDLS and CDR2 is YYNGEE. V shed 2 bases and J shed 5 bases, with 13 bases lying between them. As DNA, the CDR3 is TGTGCCAGCAGCGTGGGGGACACCAATTATGGCTACACCTTC. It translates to CASSVGDTNYGYTF.

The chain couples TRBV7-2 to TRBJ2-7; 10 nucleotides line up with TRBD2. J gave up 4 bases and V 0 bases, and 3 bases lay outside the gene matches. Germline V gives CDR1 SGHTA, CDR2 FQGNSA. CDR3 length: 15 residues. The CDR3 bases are TGTGCCAGCAGCTTAGCCAGCGGGGGGGAATACGAGCAGTACTTC. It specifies CASSLASGGEYEQYF.

CDR3 in amino acids: CASSPYQAQYF. CDR3 nucleotides: TGTGCCAGCTCACCTTATCAGGCGCAGTATTTT. The rearrangement uses TRBV18 and TRBJ2-3; the D is unclear. Germline CDR1 and CDR2: KGHSH and LQKENI. CDR3 length: 11 amino acids. V was pared by 3 bases and J by 10 bases, with 8 bases between.